These T cell receptor beta chains were read from a single sample in a study of blood T cell repertoires in COVID-19. Some clones are missing from TCRdb's copy, which holds only in-frame ones; the method was immunoSEQ multiplex PCR. The profile covers 430,000 or so clones, with approximately 87% appearing a single time and about 2% taken by the ten largest. Sequenced input: PBMCs or T cells enriched from blood (not recorded which). These receptors were taken from a woman in her 40s who had recovered from COVID-19. Both conserved end residues are part of each CDR3. D genes are given only for firm matches. Rows give clone size only sometimes, using once, few, many, or a class for an expanded clone.

J	D	length	size	V	DNA	CDR3
TRBJ1-3	NA	17	NA	TRBV5-4	TGTGCCAGCAGCTTGGGTGTTGGGCGGGGCTCTGGAAACACCATATATTTT	CASSLGVGRGSGNTIYF
TRBJ1-1	TRBD1	14	NA	TRBV6-5	TGTGCCAGCAGACGGGACAGGGCTAACGCTGAAGCTTTCTTT	CASRRDRANAEAFF
TRBJ2-7	NA	15	few	TRBV5-5	TGTGCCAGCAGCAGATTAGCTCTCGAGCTCTACGAGCAGTACTTC	CASSRLALELYEQYF
TRBJ2-3	NA	16	NA	TRBV2	TGTGCCAGCAGTCGTGGCACTAGACTACAAACAGATACGCAGTATTTT	CASSRGTRLQTDTQYF
TRBJ2-7	NA	13	NA	TRBV2	TGTGCCAGCACGGCGGGACCTTCCTACGAGCAGTACTTC	CASTAGPSYEQYF
TRBJ1-2	TRBD1	13	NA	TRBV10-3	TGTGCCTCAGAGGACAGGGGGATGATTGGCTACACCTTC	CASEDRGMIGYTF
TRBJ1-1	TRBD1	13	NA	TRBV5-1	TGCGCCAGCAGCTTGGGGACAGGGGGCGAAGCTTTCTTT	CASSLGTGGEAFF
TRBJ2-7	TRBD1	16	NA	TRBV7-2	TGTGCCAGCAGCTTAGCCGACAGGGTATATCCCCTCGAGCAGTATTTC	CASSLADRVYPLEQYF
TRBJ2-1	TRBD2	16	NA	TRBV5-1	TGCGCCAGCAGCTGGGGACTAGCGGGGATCTACAATGAGCAGTTCTTC	CASSWGLAGIYNEQFF
TRBJ1-6	NA	15	NA	TRBV18	TGTGCCAGCTCGGCAGGAATACTCGCTAATTCACCCCTCCACTTT	CASSAGILANSPLHF
TRBJ2-3	NA	13	once	TRBV24-1	TGTGCCACCAGGCGGGACGCCACAGATACGCAGTATTTT	CATRRDATDTQYF
TRBJ1-3	NA	13	NA	TRBV19	TGTGCCAGTAGTCAGTATTCTGGAAACACCATATATTTT	CASSQYSGNTIYF
TRBJ1-1	NA	16	NA	TRBV29-1	TGCAGCGATTCGTCAGGGGCTAGTGGGGTGAACACTGAAGCTTTCTTT	CSDSSGASGVNTEAFF
TRBJ1-1	NA	15	NA	TRBV18	TGTGCCAGCTCATCCACAGGGTTGGAAAACACTGAAGCTTTCTTT	CASSSTGLENTEAFF
TRBJ2-1	NA	15	NA	TRBV19	TGTGCCAGTAGTCTCGCGTCCTCTCGGGGATCAGAGCAGTTCTTC	CASSLASSRGSEQFF
TRBJ2-1	TRBD1	14	NA	TRBV3-1/TRBV3-2	TGTGCCAGCAGCCAAAGGACAGGAGAAGGTGAGCAGTTCTTC	CASSQRTGEGEQFF
TRBJ2-7	NA	12	NA	TRBV14	TGTGCCAGCAGCCGCGTCTCCTACGAGCAGTACTTC	CASSRVSYEQYF
TRBJ2-6	NA	19	NA	TRBV3-1/TRBV3-2	TGTGCCAGCAGCCAAGATACCCAACTCCCGAGCTCTGGGGCCAACGTCCTGACTTTC	CASSQDTQLPSSGANVLTF
TRBJ2-5	NA	17	NA	TRBV4-1	TGCGCCAGCAGCCATCTGCTGACCACAGGTGGTCAAGAGACCCAGTACTTC	CASSHLLTTGGQETQYF
TRBJ2-7	TRBD2	17	once	TRBV12-5	TGTGCTAGTGGTTTGGTTCGGGGACTAGCGGGAGAGGGCGAGCAGTACTTC	CASGLVRGLAGEGEQYF
TRBJ1-1	NA	15	NA	TRBV4-2	TGTGCCAGCAGCCAACAAAGGGGCTTGGACACTGAAGCTTTCTTT	CASSQQRGLDTEAFF
TRBJ2-7	NA	15	NA	TRBV10-3	TGTGCCATCAGTGAGTCGGGGGCAGGGCCCTACGAGCAGTACTTC	CAISESGAGPYEQYF
TRBJ2-4	TRBD1	15	NA	TRBV7-2	TGTGCCAGCAGCGGGTTATTGCAGGGGGCGGACATTCAGTACTTC	CASSGLLQGADIQYF
TRBJ2-5	TRBD2	18	once	TRBV3-1/TRBV3-2	TGTGCCAGCAGCCAAGGGTGGACTAGCGGGAGGTCGCAAGAGACCCAGTACTTC	CASSQGWTSGRSQETQYF
TRBJ2-2	NA	19	NA	TRBV5-1	TGCGCCAGCAGCTTATTAATCGGGGAATCGAGATCAAACACCGGGGAGCTGTTTTTT	CASSLLIGESRSNTGELFF
TRBJ2-7	TRBD2	16	NA	TRBV11-2	TGTGCCAGCAGCCCCGAGGGTCGGGCGGGGGCCTACGAGCAGTACTTC	CASSPEGRAGAYEQYF
TRBJ2-3	NA	15	NA	TRBV7-9	TGTGCCAGCAGCCCCAAGGTCAGGGACACAGATACGCAGTATTTT	CASSPKVRDTDTQYF
TRBJ2-2	TRBD1	16	NA	TRBV19	TGTGCCAGTATCGGACCCGGGACAGGGGCCACCGGGGAGCTGTTTTTT	CASIGPGTGATGELFF
TRBJ1-5	NA	14	few	TRBV4-1	TGCGCCAGCGCTACTTCGGACAGAAATCAGCCCCAGCATTTT	CASATSDRNQPQHF
TRBJ2-7	TRBD2	13	NA	TRBV7-6	TGTGCCAGCAGCTTAGGGCTAGCGGATGAGCAGTACTTC	CASSLGLADEQYF
TRBJ2-1	NA	17	NA	TRBV4-3	TGCGCCAGCAGCCAAGAAACCGGGACTGGGCTCGGGGATGAGCAGTTCTTC	CASSQETGTGLGDEQFF
TRBJ1-1	NA	15	NA	TRBV11-3	TGTGCCAGCAGCCCACCCCGCGGGGGCGGCACTGAAGCTTTCTTT	CASSPPRGGGTEAFF
TRBJ1-1	NA	13	NA	TRBV5-6	TGTGCCAGCAGCCCACGTCCGGGATCTGAAGCTTTCTTT	CASSPRPGSEAFF
TRBJ2-3	TRBD2	18	NA	TRBV18	TGTGCCAGCTCACCCTGGGTCGCGGGAGTCTCGATGCCAAATACGCAGTATTTT	CASSPWVAGVSMPNTQYF
TRBJ2-7	TRBD1	13	NA	TRBV9	TGTGCCAGCAGTTGGGACAGGGTCTACGAGCAGTACTTC	CASSWDRVYEQYF
TRBJ1-1	NA	15	NA	TRBV7-2	TGTGCCAGCAGCTTAGCTGCAGGGGTGAACACTGAAGCTTTCTTT	CASSLAAGVNTEAFF
TRBJ2-1	TRBD2	16	NA	TRBV19	TGTGCCAGTAGTATAAGCGGGAGGGCCTCCTACAATGAGCAGTTCTTC	CASSISGRASYNEQFF
TRBJ2-1	TRBD2	16	NA	TRBV5-1	TGCGCCAGCAGCTTGGCCGGTAGCGGGAGATGGAGTGAGCAGTTCTTC	CASSLAGSGRWSEQFF
TRBJ2-2	TRBD2	16	NA	TRBV4-3	TGCGCCAGCAGCCGGGGACTAGCGGAGGGGACCGGGGAGCTGTTTTTT	CASSRGLAEGTGELFF
TRBJ1-2	NA	9	NA	TRBV29-1	TGCAGCGTTGATATCGGCTACACCTTC	CSVDIGYTF
TRBJ1-4	TRBD1	14	NA	TRBV7-9	TGTGCCAGCAGCCTTACAGGGGGCCATGAAAAACTGTTTTTT	CASSLTGGHEKLFF
TRBJ2-6	NA	19	NA	TRBV7-9	TGTGCCAGCAGCCCGGGCTTGGACACTGGGGTTTCCGGGGCCAACGTCCTGACTTTC	CASSPGLDTGVSGANVLTF
TRBJ2-7	TRBD1	14	NA	TRBV25-1	TGTGCCAGCAGTGCCCGGGACAGGGGGCGCGAGCAGTACTTC	CASSARDRGREQYF
TRBJ2-3	NA	13	NA	TRBV29-1	TGCAGCGTCGGTAGGAGTAACACAGATACGCAGTATTTT	CSVGRSNTDTQYF
TRBJ1-2	NA	14	NA	TRBV5-8	TGTGCCAGCAGCCTGGGGGGGCCTAACTATGGCTACACCTTC	CASSLGGPNYGYTF
TRBJ1-6	NA	15	NA	TRBV30	TGTGCCTGGAGGATAACCGGGACATACAATTCACCCCTCCACTTT	CAWRITGTYNSPLHF
TRBJ1-2	NA	13	NA	TRBV6-4	TGTGCCAGCAGTGAGGGAGCCGACTATGGCTACACCTTC	CASSEGADYGYTF
TRBJ2-2	NA	16	NA	TRBV14	TGTGCCAGCAGCCAAGTCAGCGTTGGTGATACCGGGGAGCTGTTTTTT	CASSQVSVGDTGELFF
TRBJ2-7	TRBD1	12	NA	TRBV10-1	TGCGCCAGCAGTGGGACAGGGCGCGAGCAGTACTTC	CASSGTGREQYF
TRBJ2-1	TRBD2	17	few	TRBV11-2	TGTGCCAGCAGCACACGGACTAGCGGGAGTTCGTACAATGAGCAGTTCTTC	CASSTRTSGSSYNEQFF
TRBJ2-3	TRBD1	15	NA	TRBV24-1	TGTGCCACCAGTGACTTTGGGACAGACACAGATACGCAGTATTTT	CATSDFGTDTDTQYF
TRBJ1-1	NA	14	NA	TRBV5-5	TGTGCCAGCAGCTTGTTCGGGGGGCAAACTGAAGCTTTCTTT	CASSLFGGQTEAFF
TRBJ1-6	NA	15	NA	TRBV7-2	TGTGCCAGCAGCTTCGTCAGGGAATATAATTCACCCCTCCACTTT	CASSFVREYNSPLHF
TRBJ1-4	NA	16	NA	TRBV27	TGTGCCAGCAGCTCCGCATCGGGAGACTATAATGAAAAACTGTTTTTT	CASSSASGDYNEKLFF
TRBJ2-7	TRBD1	13	NA	TRBV12-3/TRBV12-4	TGTGCGAGCCGGACAGGGGTGACCTACGAGCAGTACTTC	CASRTGVTYEQYF
TRBJ2-1	TRBD1	14	NA	TRBV7-2	TGTGCCAGCAGCCTCAACAGGGGGCTTAATGAGCAGTTCTTC	CASSLNRGLNEQFF
TRBJ2-1	NA	11	NA	TRBV14	TGTGCCAGCAGCCTGGGCTCCGAGCAGTTCTTC	CASSLGSEQFF
TRBJ2-2	TRBD2	15	NA	TRBV24-1	TGTGCCACCAGTGACACGAAAGCGGGAACCGGGGAGCTGTTTTTT	CATSDTKAGTGELFF